Detailed here is one T cell receptor beta chain. Its antigen is currently unknown. The data derive from a study of blood T cells in healthy people across ages. Findings and limits, study-wide: CMV status of donors was not determined, possibly confounding expanded clonotype changes. Researchers deemed the diversity estimates from one million T cells underestimates. Both higher diversity and more naive CD4+ cells marked long-lived donors when set against aged donors.

V shed 8 bases and J 6 bases; nucleotides not matched to a gene: 9. This CDR3 has 13 residues. CDR1 is ENHRY, CDR2 SYGVKD, per germline. A J-beta primer mix and a sample-barcoded 5' primer were used in a second PCR of roughly 6 to 11 cycles. From the 5' RACE reads, TCRdb called clonotypes with MiXCR, one entry per CDR3 protein. The sample lists about 1.4 million distinct CDR3 sequences, approximately 60% occurring once. The chain recombines TRBV10-3 with TRBJ1-2; 7 bases match TRBD1. The clonotype was recovered from a man between 18 and 35 years old in good health. Source material: blood. The CDR3 coding sequence is TGTGCCATCGGGGTCGACAGGGAGCATGGCTACACCTTC. It codes for CAIGVDREHGYTF.